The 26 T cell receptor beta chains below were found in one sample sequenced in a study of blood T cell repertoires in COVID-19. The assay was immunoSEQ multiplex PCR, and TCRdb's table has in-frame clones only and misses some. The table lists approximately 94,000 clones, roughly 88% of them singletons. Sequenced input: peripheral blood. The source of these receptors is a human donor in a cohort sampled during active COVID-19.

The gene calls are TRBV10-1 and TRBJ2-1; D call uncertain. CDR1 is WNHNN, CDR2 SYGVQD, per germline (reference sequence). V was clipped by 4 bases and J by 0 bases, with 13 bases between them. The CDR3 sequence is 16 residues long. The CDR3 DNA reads TGCGCCAGCAGTGCGTCAGACTTGAGCTCCTACAATGAGCAGTTCTTC. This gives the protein CASSASDLSSYNEQFF.

The DNA for the CDR3 is TGTGCCAGCAGTTTAACTAGTTACACAGATACGCAGTATTTT. It codes for CASSLTSYTDTQYF. V and J are TRBV28 and TRBJ2-3; D perhaps matches TRBD2 (5 bases). This CDR3 has 14 residues. Germline V gene data show CDR1 as MDHEN and CDR2 as SYDVKM. Deletions cut 2 bases from V and 2 bases from J, with 8 bases between.

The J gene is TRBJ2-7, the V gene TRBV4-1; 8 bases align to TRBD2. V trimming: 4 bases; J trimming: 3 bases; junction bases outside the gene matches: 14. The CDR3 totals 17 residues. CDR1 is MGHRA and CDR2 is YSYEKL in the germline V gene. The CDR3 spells CASSRFSGSGNRYEQYF. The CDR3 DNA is TGCGCCAGCAGCCGATTCTCTGGTAGCGGGAACCGCTACGAGCAGTACTTC.

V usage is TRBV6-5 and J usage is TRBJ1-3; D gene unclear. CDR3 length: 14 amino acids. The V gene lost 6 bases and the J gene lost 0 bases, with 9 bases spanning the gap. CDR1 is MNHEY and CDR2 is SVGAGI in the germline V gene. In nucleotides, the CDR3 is TGTGCCAGCAGACCAATCGGCTCTGGAAACACCATATATTTT. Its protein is CASRPIGSGNTIYF.

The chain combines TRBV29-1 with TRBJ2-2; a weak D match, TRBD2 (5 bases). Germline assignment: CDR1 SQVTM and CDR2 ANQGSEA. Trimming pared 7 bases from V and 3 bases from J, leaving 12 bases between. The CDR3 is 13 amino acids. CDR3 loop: CSGRGSHTGELFF. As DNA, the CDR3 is TGCAGCGGTCGCGGGTCACACACCGGGGAGCTGTTTTTT.

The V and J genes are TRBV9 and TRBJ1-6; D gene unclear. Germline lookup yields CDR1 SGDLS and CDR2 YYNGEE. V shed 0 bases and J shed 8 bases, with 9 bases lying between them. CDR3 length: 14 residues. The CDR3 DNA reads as TGTGCCAGCAGCGTAGAGGCAGGTGATTCACCCCTCCACTTT. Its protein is CASSVEAGDSPLHF.

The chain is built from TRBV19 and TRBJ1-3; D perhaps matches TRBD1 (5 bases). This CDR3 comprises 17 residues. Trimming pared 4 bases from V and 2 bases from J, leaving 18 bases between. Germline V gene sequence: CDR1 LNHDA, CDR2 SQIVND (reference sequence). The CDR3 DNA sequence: TGTGCCAGTAGTACTACCGCAGTCGGGGGAACTGGAAACACCATATATTTT. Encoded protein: CASSTTAVGGTGNTIYF.

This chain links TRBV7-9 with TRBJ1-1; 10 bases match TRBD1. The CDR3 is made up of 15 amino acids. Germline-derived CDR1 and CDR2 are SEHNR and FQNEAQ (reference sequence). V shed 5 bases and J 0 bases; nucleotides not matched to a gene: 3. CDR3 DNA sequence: TGTGCCAGCAGCCGGGGGACAGGGGTGAACACTGAAGCTTTCTTT. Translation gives CASSRGTGVNTEAFF.

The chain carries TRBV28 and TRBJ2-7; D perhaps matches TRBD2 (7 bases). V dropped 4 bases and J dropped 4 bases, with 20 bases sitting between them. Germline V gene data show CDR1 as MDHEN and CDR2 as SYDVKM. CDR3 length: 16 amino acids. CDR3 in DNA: TGTGCCAGCAGTTCCCCGAAGGGGGGGCGCACGTACGAGCAGTACTTC. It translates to CASSSPKGGRTYEQYF.

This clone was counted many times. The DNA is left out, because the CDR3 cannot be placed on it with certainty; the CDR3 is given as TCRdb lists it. The CDR3 sequence: CASSFGEGQEQYF. The chain couples TRBV27 to TRBJ2-7; the table gives TRBD2 as D, unverified against the DNA. The CDR3 is 13 amino acids long, termini counted. CDR1 is MNHEY, CDR2 SMNVEV, per germline (reference sequence).

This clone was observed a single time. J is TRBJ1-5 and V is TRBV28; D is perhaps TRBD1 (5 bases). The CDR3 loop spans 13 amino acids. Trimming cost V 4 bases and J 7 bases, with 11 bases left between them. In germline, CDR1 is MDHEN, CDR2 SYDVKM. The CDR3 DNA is TGTGCCAGCAGTTCCCCGGGGGACCAGCCCCAGCATTTT. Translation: CASSSPGDQPQHF.

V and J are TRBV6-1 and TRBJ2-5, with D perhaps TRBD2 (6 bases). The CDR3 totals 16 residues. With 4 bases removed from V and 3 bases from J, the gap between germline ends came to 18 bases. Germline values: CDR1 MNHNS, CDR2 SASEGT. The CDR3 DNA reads TGTGCCAGCAGTGCATCCCTCGGTGGGAGGAAAGAGACCCAGTACTTC. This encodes CASSASLGGRKETQYF.

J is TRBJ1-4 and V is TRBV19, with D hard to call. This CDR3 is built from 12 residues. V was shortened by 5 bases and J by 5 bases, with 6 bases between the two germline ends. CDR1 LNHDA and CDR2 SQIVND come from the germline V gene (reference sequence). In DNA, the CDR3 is TGTGCCAGTAGTTGGAGGAATGAAAAACTGTTTTTT. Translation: CASSWRNEKLFF.

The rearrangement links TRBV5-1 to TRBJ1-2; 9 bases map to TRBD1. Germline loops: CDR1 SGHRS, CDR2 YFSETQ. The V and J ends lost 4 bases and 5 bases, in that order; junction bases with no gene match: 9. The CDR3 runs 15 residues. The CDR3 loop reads CASSEGTGLLYGYTF. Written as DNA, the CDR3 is TGCGCCAGCAGCGAAGGGACAGGGCTTTTGTATGGCTACACCTTC.

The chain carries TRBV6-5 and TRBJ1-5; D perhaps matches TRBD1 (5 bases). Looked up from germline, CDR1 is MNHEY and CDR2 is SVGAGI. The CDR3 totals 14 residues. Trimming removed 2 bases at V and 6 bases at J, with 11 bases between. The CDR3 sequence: CASSYGGIGQPQHF. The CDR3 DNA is TGTGCCAGCAGTTACGGGGGGATAGGTCAGCCCCAGCATTTT.

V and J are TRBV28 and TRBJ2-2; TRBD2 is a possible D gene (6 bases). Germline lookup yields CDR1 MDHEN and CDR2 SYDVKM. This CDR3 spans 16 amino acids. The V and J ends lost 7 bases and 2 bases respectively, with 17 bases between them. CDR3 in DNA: TGTGCCAGCATCTCTTCCGGGACTGGAAACACCGGGGAGCTGTTTTTT. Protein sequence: CASISSGTGNTGELFF.

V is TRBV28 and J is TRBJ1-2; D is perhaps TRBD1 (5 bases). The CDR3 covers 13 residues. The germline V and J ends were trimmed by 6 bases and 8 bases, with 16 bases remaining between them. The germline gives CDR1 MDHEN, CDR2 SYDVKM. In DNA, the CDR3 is TGTGCCAGCAGGGAGGGGAGGCTAGGGGGCTACACCTTC. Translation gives CASREGRLGGYTF.

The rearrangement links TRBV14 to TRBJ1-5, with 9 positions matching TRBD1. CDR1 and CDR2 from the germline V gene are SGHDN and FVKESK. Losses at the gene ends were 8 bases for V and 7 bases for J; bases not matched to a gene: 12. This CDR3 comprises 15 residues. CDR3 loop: CASHAQGQGLQPQHF. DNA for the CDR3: TGTGCCAGCCATGCCCAGGGACAGGGTTTGCAGCCCCAGCATTTT.

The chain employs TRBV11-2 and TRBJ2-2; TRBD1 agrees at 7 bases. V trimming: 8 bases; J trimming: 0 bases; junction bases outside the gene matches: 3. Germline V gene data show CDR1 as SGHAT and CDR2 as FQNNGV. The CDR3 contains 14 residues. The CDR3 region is CASGDRANTGELFF. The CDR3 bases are TGTGCCAGCGGCGACAGGGCGAACACCGGGGAGCTGTTTTTT.

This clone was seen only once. The DNA for the CDR3 is TGTGCCAGCAGCTTGTGGGGACAGGTTAAGAATGAGCAGTTCTTC. Protein sequence: CASSLWGQVKNEQFF. The chain employs TRBV5-8 and TRBJ2-1; 8 positions match TRBD1. Trimming took 1 base from V and 7 from J; bases not matched to a gene: 7. CDR3 size: 15 residues. The V gene's germline CDR1 is SGHTS and CDR2 YDEGEE.

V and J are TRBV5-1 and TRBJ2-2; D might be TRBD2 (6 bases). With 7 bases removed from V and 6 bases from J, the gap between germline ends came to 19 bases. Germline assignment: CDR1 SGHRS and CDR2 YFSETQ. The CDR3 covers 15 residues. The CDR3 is CASRPDGGVAGELFF. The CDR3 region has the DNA TGCGCCAGCCGACCCGACGGGGGAGTGGCCGGGGAGCTGTTTTTT.

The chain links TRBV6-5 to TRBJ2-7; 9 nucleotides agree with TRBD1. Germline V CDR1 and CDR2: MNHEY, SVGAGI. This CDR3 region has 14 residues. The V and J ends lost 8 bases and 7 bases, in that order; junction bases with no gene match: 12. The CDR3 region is CASVQTGGFQEQYF. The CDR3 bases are TGTGCCAGCGTCCAGACAGGGGGTTTTCAGGAGCAGTACTTC.

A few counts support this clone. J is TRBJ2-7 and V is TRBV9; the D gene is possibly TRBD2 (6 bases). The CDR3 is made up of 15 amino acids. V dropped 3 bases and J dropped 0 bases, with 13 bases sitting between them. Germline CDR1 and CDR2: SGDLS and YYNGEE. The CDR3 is CASSGNSGSSYEQYF. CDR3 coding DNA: TGTGCCAGCAGCGGAAATAGCGGTAGCTCCTACGAGCAGTACTTC.

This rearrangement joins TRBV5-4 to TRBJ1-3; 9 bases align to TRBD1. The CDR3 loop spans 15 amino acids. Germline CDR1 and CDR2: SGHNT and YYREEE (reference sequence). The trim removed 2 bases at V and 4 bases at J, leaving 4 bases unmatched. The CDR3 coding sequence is TGTGCCAGCAGCTTCCCGGGACAGGGAGGAAACACCATATATTTT. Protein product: CASSFPGQGGNTIYF.

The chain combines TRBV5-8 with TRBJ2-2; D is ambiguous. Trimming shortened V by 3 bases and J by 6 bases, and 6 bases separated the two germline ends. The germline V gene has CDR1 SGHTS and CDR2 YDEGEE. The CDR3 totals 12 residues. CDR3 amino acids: CASSSPPGELFF. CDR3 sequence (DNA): TGTGCCAGCAGCTCCCCTCCCGGGGAGCTGTTTTTT.

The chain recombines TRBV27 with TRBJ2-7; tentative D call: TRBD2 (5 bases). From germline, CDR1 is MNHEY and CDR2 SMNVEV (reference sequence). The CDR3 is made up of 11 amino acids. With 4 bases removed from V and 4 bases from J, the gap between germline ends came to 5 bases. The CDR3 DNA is TGTGCCAGCAGTTGCGGGTACGAGCAGTACTTC. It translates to CASSCGYEQYF.